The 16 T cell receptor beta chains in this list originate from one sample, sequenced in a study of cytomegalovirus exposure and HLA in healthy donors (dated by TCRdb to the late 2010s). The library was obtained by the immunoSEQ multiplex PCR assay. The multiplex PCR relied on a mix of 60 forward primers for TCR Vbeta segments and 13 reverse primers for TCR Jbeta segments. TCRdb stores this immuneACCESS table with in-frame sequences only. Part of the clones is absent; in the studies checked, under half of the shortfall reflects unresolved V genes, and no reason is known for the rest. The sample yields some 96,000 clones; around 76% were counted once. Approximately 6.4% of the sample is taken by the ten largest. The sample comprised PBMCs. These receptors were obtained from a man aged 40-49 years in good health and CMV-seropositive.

CDR3 nucleotide sequence: TGTGCCAGCAGTTTATCGGGGAACTACGAGCAGTACTTC. Amino acid sequence: CASSLSGNYEQYF. The V call is TRBV28, the J call TRBJ2-7, with D possibly TRBD2 on 5 matching bases. This CDR3 comprises 13 residues. Trimming took 1 base from V and 3 from J, leaving 7 bases between them. The germline V gene has CDR1 MDHEN and CDR2 SYDVKM.

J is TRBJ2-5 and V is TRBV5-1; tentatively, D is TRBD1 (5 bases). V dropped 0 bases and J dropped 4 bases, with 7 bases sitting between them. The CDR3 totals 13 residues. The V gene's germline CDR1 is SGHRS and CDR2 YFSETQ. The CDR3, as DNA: TGCGCCAGCAGCTTGGTGGGGCCAGAGACCCAGTACTTC. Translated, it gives CASSLVGPETQYF.

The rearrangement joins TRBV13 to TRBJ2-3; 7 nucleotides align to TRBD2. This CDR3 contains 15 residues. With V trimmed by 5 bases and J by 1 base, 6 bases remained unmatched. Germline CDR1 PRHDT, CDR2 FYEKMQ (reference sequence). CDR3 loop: CASSHGAGRTDTQYF. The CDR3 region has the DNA TGTGCCAGCAGCCACGGAGCGGGACGCACAGATACGCAGTATTTT.

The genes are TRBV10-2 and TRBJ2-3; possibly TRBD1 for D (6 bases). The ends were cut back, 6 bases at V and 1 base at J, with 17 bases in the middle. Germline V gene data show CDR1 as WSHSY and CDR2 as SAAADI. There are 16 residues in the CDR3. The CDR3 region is CASRADLDRGTDTQYF. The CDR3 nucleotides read TGCGCCAGCAGAGCTGACTTGGACAGAGGCACAGATACGCAGTATTTT.

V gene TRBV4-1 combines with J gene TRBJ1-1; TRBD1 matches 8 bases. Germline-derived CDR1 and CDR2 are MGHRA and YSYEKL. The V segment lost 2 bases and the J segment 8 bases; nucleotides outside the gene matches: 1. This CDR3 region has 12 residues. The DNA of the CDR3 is TGCGCCAGCAGCCAAAGGGACAGGGAAGCTTTCTTT. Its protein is CASSQRDREAFF.

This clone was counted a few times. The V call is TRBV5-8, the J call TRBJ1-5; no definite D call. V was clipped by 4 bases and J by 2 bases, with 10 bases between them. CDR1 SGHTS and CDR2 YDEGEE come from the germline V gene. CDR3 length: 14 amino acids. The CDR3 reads CASSPLSGNQPQHF. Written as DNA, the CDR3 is TGTGCCAGCAGCCCCCTCAGCGGCAATCAGCCCCAGCATTTT.

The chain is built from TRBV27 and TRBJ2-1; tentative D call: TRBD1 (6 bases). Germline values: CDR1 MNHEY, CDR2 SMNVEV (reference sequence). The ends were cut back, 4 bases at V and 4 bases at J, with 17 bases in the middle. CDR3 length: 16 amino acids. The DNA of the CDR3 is TGTGCCAGCAGTTCATACCGCGGACAGTCTTACAATGAGCAGTTCTTC. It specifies CASSSYRGQSYNEQFF.

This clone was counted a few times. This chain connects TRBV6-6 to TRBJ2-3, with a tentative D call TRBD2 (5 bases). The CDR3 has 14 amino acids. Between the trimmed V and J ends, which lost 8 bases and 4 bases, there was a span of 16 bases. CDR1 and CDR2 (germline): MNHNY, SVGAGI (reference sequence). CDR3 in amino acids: CASRQSTRPDTQYF. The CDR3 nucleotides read TGTGCCAGCCGTCAGAGCACTAGGCCAGATACGCAGTATTTT.

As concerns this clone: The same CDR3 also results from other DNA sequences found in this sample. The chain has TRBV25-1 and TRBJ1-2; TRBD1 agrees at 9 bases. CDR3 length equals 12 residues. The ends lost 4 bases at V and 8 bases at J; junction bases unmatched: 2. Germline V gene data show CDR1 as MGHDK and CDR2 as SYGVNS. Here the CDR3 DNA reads TGTGCCAGCAGTGGACAGGGGGAAGGCTACACCTTC. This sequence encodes CASSGQGEGYTF.

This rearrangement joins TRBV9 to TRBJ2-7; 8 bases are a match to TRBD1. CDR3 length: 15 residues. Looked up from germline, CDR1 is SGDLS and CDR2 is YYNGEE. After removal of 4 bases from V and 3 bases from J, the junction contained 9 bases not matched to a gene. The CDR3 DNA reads TGTGCCAGCAGCCCACAGGGGGGCAAGAGCTACGAGCAGTACTTC. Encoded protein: CASSPQGGKSYEQYF.

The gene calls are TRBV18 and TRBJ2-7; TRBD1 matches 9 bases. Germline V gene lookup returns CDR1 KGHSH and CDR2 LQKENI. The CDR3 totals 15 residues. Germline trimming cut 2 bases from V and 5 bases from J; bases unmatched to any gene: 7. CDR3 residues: CASSPTGGAFDEQYF. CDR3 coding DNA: TGTGCCAGCTCACCAACAGGGGGCGCGTTTGACGAGCAGTACTTC.

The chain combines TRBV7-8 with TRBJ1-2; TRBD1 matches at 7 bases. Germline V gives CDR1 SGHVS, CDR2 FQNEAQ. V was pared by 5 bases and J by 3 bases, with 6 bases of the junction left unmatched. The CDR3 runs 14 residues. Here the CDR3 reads CASSITGTDYGYTF. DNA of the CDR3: TGTGCCAGCAGCATCACCGGGACAGACTATGGCTACACCTTC.

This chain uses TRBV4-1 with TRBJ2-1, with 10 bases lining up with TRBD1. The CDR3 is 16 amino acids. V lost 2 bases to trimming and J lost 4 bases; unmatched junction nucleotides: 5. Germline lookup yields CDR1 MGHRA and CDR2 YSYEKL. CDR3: CASSQPGDRGYNEQFF. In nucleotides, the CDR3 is TGCGCCAGCAGCCAACCCGGGGACAGGGGATACAATGAGCAGTTCTTC.

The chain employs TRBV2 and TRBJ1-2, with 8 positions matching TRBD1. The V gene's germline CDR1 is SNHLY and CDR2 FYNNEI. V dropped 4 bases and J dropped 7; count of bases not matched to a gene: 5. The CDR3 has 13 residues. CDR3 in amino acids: CASSGQGKSGYTF. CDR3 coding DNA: TGTGCCAGCAGTGGACAGGGGAAAAGTGGCTACACCTTC.

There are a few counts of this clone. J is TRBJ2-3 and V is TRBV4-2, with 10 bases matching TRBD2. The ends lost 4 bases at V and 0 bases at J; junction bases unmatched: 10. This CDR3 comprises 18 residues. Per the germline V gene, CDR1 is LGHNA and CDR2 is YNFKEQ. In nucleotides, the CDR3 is TGTGCCAGCAGCCTAAGGGCCAGCGGGGGGGCTAGCACAGATACGCAGTATTTT. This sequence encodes CASSLRASGGASTDTQYF.

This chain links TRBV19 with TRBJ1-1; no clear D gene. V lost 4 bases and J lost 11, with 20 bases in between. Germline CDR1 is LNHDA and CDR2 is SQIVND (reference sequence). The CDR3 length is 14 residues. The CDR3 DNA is TGTGCCAGTAGTACCGGAATGGGGAGGCTCGGGGCTTTCTTT. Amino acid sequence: CASSTGMGRLGAFF. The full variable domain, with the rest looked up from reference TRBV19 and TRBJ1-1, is DGGITQSPKYLFRKEGQNVTLSCEQNLNHDAMYWYRQDPGQGLRLIYYSQIVNDFQKGDIAEGYSVSREKKESFPLTVTSAQKNPTAFYLCASSTGMGRLGAFFGQGTRLTVV.